Below are 26 T cell receptor beta chains sequenced from a single sample in a study of cytomegalovirus exposure and HLA in healthy donors. The PCR made use of 60 Vbeta and 13 Jbeta primers. Profiling relied on immunoSEQ multiplex PCR, and the TCRdb table lists in-frame clones only, not all of them. This table has approximately 110,000 clones, over 80% appearing once. The sequenced sample was PBMCs. These receptors all stem from a man between 18 and 29 years old in good health and CMV-seronegative.

This chain connects TRBV5-4 to TRBJ2-2; D is undetermined. CDR3 length equals 13 residues. With 4 bases removed from V and 5 bases from J, the gap between germline ends came to 9 bases. In germline, CDR1 is SGHNT, CDR2 YYREEE (reference sequence). CDR3 amino acids: CASSVTVTGELFF. CDR3 DNA: TGTGCCAGCAGCGTAACGGTTACCGGGGAGCTGTTTTTT.

The V and J genes are TRBV5-1 and TRBJ1-4; D remains unclear. The CDR3 runs to 13 residues. Germline V gene data show CDR1 as SGHRS and CDR2 as YFSETQ. V gave up 4 bases and J gave up 1 base, with 5 bases separating them. DNA for the CDR3: TGCGCCAGCAGCCCCGTAACTAATGAAAAACTGTTTTTT. Translation: CASSPVTNEKLFF.

The V gene is TRBV4-3, the J gene TRBJ1-2; maybe TRBD1 (5 bases). The germline CDR1 and CDR2 sequences are LGHNA and YSLEER. The germline V and J ends were trimmed by 0 bases and 5 bases, with 10 bases remaining between them. CDR3 length equals 14 residues. CDR3 nucleotide sequence: TGCGCCAGCAGCCAAGAGTCCAGGGAATATGGCTACACCTTC. Encoded protein: CASSQESREYGYTF.

The V gene is TRBV28, the J gene TRBJ2-7; 7 positions match TRBD1. The J segment lost 1 base and the V segment lost 6 bases, leaving 9 bases of the junction unmatched. There are 15 residues in the CDR3. Looked up from germline, CDR1 is MDHEN and CDR2 is SYDVKM. The CDR3 nucleotides are TGTGCCAGCAGATCTCAATCAGGGGGATCCTACGAGCAGTACTTC. Translation gives CASRSQSGGSYEQYF.

This clone was picked up a small number of times. The chain links TRBV18 to TRBJ2-5; 8 bases are shared with TRBD2. The CDR3 consists of 17 residues. Germline lookup yields CDR1 KGHSH and CDR2 LQKENI. With V trimmed by 0 bases and J by 5 bases, 11 bases remained unmatched. The CDR3 loop is CASSPPPTGGLMETQYF. In DNA, the CDR3 is TGTGCCAGCTCACCACCCCCCACGGGAGGGCTAATGGAGACCCAGTACTTC.

This clone was seen only once. J is TRBJ1-1 and V is TRBV6-5; D perhaps matches TRBD1 (5 bases). Germline V gene sequence: CDR1 MNHEY, CDR2 SVGAGI. CDR3 length: 15 residues. V lost 0 bases to trimming and J lost 0 bases, with 8 bases between them. CDR3 sequence: CASSYSTALNTEAFF. In nucleotides, the CDR3 is TGTGCCAGCAGTTACTCGACAGCGTTGAACACTGAAGCTTTCTTT.

The CDR3 spells CASSDQAYQETQYF. The CDR3 bases are TGTGCCAGCAGTGACCAGGCTTACCAAGAGACCCAGTACTTC. The J gene is TRBJ2-5, the V gene TRBV6-5; D uncertain. Between the trimmed V and J ends, which lost 5 bases and 0 bases, there was a span of 10 bases. The CDR3 has 14 residues. Germline V gene sequence: CDR1 MNHEY, CDR2 SVGAGI.

The V call is TRBV6-1, the J call TRBJ2-7; the D is unclear. Per germline, CDR1 MNHNS and CDR2 SASEGT. V dropped 1 base and J dropped 0 bases, with 4 bases sitting between them. The CDR3 has 13 amino acids. The CDR3 nucleotides read TGTGCCAGCAGTGAAGGACACTCCTACGAGCAGTACTTC. Its protein is CASSEGHSYEQYF.

V and J are TRBV5-1 and TRBJ1-2, with TRBD1 matching over 7 bases. CDR1 SGHRS and CDR2 YFSETQ come from the germline V gene. The length of the CDR3 is 15 residues. V dropped 0 bases and J dropped 3; count of bases not matched to a gene: 5. The CDR3, as DNA: TGCGCCAGCAGCTTGGGACAGGGTTCCTACTATGGCTACACCTTC. Its protein is CASSLGQGSYYGYTF.

This chain joins TRBV27 and TRBJ2-6; 7 bases are shared with TRBD1. With 5 bases clipped from V and 2 bases from J, the junction kept 3 bases outside the gene matches. The CDR3 runs 15 residues. Germline V gives CDR1 MNHEY, CDR2 SMNVEV (reference sequence). CDR3 sequence (DNA): TGTGCCAGCAGTCCCCAGGGGGCTGGGGCCAACGTCCTGACTTTC. It specifies CASSPQGAGANVLTF.

The V and J genes are TRBV15 and TRBJ2-1, with D tentatively TRBD2 (6 bases). V lost 0 bases and J lost 0, with 9 bases in between. The CDR3 extends over 16 amino acids. Germline loops: CDR1 LNHNV, CDR2 YYDKDF (reference sequence). The CDR3 DNA reads as TGTGCCACCAGCAGAGATAATAGCGGCTCCTACAATGAGCAGTTCTTC. Translation gives CATSRDNSGSYNEQFF.

This clone came up a few times. The rearrangement joins TRBV4-2 to TRBJ2-1, with a weak D call TRBD2 (6 bases). This CDR3 comprises 16 residues. Germline values: CDR1 LGHNA, CDR2 YNFKEQ. With 0 bases removed from V and 10 bases from J, the gap between germline ends came to 19 bases. CDR3 region: CASSQDLAERFGEQFF. In nucleotides, the CDR3 is TGTGCCAGCAGCCAAGATTTAGCGGAGCGCTTTGGGGAGCAGTTCTTC.

V is TRBV7-9 and J is TRBJ2-7; 9 positions agree with TRBD1. This CDR3 contains 15 residues. V gave up 6 bases and J gave up 7 bases; unmatched junction bases: 13. Germline-derived CDR1 and CDR2 are SEHNR and FQNEAQ (reference sequence). CDR3 coding DNA: TGTGCCAGCAGTCCACAGGGGGCGACCGTCGGGGAGCAGTACTTC. Residues: CASSPQGATVGEQYF.

The chain links TRBV7-2 to TRBJ2-3, with 12 bases that match TRBD2. With V trimmed by 4 bases and J by 7 bases, 12 bases remained unmatched. Germline assignment: CDR1 SGHTA and CDR2 FQGNSA. The CDR3 has 17 amino acids. This CDR3 is CASSSIGGLAGKYTQYF. The CDR3 region has the DNA TGTGCCAGCAGCTCAATAGGGGGACTAGCGGGCAAGTATACGCAGTATTTT. Full variable domain (missing parts from reference TRBV7-2 and TRBJ2-3): GAGVSQSPSNKVTEKGKDVELRCDPISGHTALYWYRQSLGQGLEFLIYFQGNSAPDKSGLPSDRFSAERTGGSVSTLTIQRTQQEDSAVYLCASSSIGGLAGKYTQYFGPGTRLTVL.

The chain carries TRBV5-8 and TRBJ2-1, with 8 bases identical to TRBD2. There are 14 residues in the CDR3. Germline V gene lookup returns CDR1 SGHTS and CDR2 YDEGEE. V lost 1 base, J lost 7 bases, and 4 bases stayed unmatched. The CDR3 nucleotides are TGTGCCAGCAGCTTGTCGGGAGGGAGGAATGAGCAGTTCTTC. Translation gives CASSLSGGRNEQFF.

The V and J genes are TRBV28 and TRBJ1-2; the D gene is possibly TRBD1 (6 bases). CDR3 size: 15 residues. Germline V gives CDR1 MDHEN, CDR2 SYDVKM. Deletions cut 3 bases from V and 0 bases from J, with 11 bases between. The chain's CDR3 is CASSFWGRTNYGYTF. The CDR3 DNA is TGTGCCAGCAGTTTTTGGGGGCGGACTAACTATGGCTACACCTTC.

V and J are TRBV20-1 and TRBJ1-2; D unclear. V dropped 3 bases and J dropped 5 bases, with 7 bases sitting between them. This CDR3 is 11 amino acids long. Germline V gives CDR1 DFQATT, CDR2 SNEGSKA (reference sequence). In DNA form, the CDR3 reads TGCAGTGCTAGCGATAGATATGGCTACACCTTC. Protein sequence: CSASDRYGYTF.

The chain is built from TRBV6-6 and TRBJ1-4; TRBD1 might be the D (6 bases). Per germline, CDR1 MNHNY and CDR2 SVGAGI (reference sequence). The CDR3 covers 14 residues. Trimming took 8 bases from V and 9 from J, leaving 19 bases between them. CDR3 coding DNA: TGTGCCAGCTCCAGAGGGCAGGGGAACAAAAAACTGTTTTTT. Encoded protein: CASSRGQGNKKLFF.

This clone was observed a single time. This chain joins TRBV21-1 and TRBJ2-7; TRBD2, the table's D call, was not compared with the DNA. TRBV21-1 is listed as a pseudogene. The CDR3 has 16 residues. The CDR3 sequence is CASSKVGARSSYEQYF. The DNA of the CDR3 is TGTGCCAGCAGCAAAGTTGGTGCTCGTAGCTCCTACGAGCAGTACTTC.

This clone showed up just once. The chain couples TRBV4-1 to TRBJ2-5, with 9 nucleotides matching TRBD1. The CDR3 totals 16 residues. Trimming removed 1 base from V and 5 bases from J; junction bases left unmatched: 8. Per the germline V gene, CDR1 is MGHRA and CDR2 is YSYEKL. The CDR3 sequence: CASSQGTGGASETQYF. The CDR3 nucleotides read TGCGCCAGCAGCCAAGGCACAGGGGGCGCATCGGAGACCCAGTACTTC.

The V gene is TRBV11-3, the J gene TRBJ1-1; no clear D gene. Germline values: CDR1 SGHNT, CDR2 YENEEA. V gave up 3 bases and J gave up 3 bases, with 11 bases separating them. The CDR3 contains 14 residues. This CDR3 reads CASSFSYGDTEAFF. Written as DNA, the CDR3 is TGTGCCAGCAGCTTCTCTTACGGGGACACTGAAGCTTTCTTT.

This chain uses TRBV7-2 with TRBJ2-6; 7 bases agree with TRBD2. V shed 10 bases, J shed 3 bases, and the junction held 6 bases outside the gene matches. CDR1 SGHTA and CDR2 FQGNSA come from the germline V gene. The CDR3 covers 14 residues. CDR3 sequence reads: CAIAGGSGANVLTF. The CDR3 nucleotides read TGTGCCATTGCCGGGGGGAGTGGGGCCAACGTCCTGACTTTC.

The chain recombines TRBV6-1 with TRBJ2-7; tentatively, D is TRBD1 (6 bases). Germline CDR1 reads MNHNS; CDR2 reads SASEGT. This CDR3 is built from 13 residues. V was trimmed by 8 bases and J by 2 bases, leaving 13 bases between them. CDR3 in amino acids: CASGRTATYEQYF. The CDR3 DNA is TGTGCCAGCGGTCGGACAGCCACCTACGAGCAGTACTTC.

J is TRBJ2-2 and V is TRBV7-9, with TRBD2 as a possible D gene (5 bases). V was pared by 4 bases and J by 5 bases, with 14 bases between. This CDR3 comprises 15 residues. The germline CDR1 and CDR2 sequences are SEHNR and FQNEAQ (reference sequence). DNA of the CDR3: TGTGCCAGCAGCTCGAGGACCGAGCGGACCGGGGAGCTGTTTTTT. It is translated as CASSSRTERTGELFF.

This clone was counted a few times. The chain carries TRBV13 and TRBJ2-2, with 8 bases fitting TRBD2. The V gene's germline CDR1 is PRHDT and CDR2 FYEKMQ (reference sequence). Unmatched junction bases numbered 6, after V lost 0 bases and J lost 3 bases. The CDR3 extends over 17 amino acids. CDR3 bases: TGTGCCAGCAGCTTAGGCCCGGGACTAGAGGACACCGGGGAGCTGTTTTTT. Its translation: CASSLGPGLEDTGELFF. Using reference TRBV13 and TRBJ2-2 for the parts outside the CDR3, the full variable domain is AAGVIQSPRHLIKEKRETATLKCYPIPRHDTVYWYQQGPGQDPQFLISFYEKMQSDKGSIPDRFSAQQFSDYHSELNMSSLELGDSALYFCASSLGPGLEDTGELFFGEGSRLTVL.

V is TRBV5-4 and J is TRBJ1-1, with D maybe TRBD1 (6 bases). The ends were cut back, 1 base at V and 5 bases at J, with 12 bases in the middle. Per the germline V gene, CDR1 is SGHNT and CDR2 is YYREEE (reference sequence). This CDR3 region has 14 residues. CDR3 sequence: CASSLTGLSTEAFF. The DNA of the CDR3 is TGTGCCAGCAGCTTGACAGGGTTGAGTACTGAAGCTTTCTTT.